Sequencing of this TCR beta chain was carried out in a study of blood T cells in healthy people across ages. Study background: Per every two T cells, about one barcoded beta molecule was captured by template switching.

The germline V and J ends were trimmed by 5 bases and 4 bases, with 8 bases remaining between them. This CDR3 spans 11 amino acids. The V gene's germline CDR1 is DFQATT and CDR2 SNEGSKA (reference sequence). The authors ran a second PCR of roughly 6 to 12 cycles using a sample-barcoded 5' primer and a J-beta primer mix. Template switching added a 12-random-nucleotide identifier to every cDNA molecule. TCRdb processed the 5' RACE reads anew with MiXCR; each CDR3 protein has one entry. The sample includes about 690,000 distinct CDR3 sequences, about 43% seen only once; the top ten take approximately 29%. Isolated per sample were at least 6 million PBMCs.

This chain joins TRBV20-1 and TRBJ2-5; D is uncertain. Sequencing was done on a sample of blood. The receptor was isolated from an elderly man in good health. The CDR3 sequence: CSAASGETQYF. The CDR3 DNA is TGCAGTGCTGCTTCTGGAGAGACCCAGTACTTC.